This T cell receptor (beta chain) emerged from a study of T cells in Graves' hyperthyroidism and ophthalmopathy. TCR beta CDR3 regions were amplified from RNA transcripts. An initial round of RT-PCR targeting the TCR CDR3 relied on the HTBI primer set. TCRdb redid the calling of the multiplex PCR reads with MiXCR, one entry per CDR3 protein. The table lists about 620,000 distinct CDR3 sequences, 15% to 20% of them singletons. This clonotype has a handful of counts. Trimming shortened V by 3 bases and J by 15 bases, and 18 bases separated the two germline ends. CDR3 length: 13 residues. CDR1 is MNHNS, CDR2 SASEGT, per germline. Subjects aged 18 to 65 presented with newly diagnosed hyperthyroidism of less than 2 months' duration.

This TCR was recovered from a woman aged 30 to 39 with Graves' hyperthyroidism. The sequenced sample consisted of blood. This rearrangement joins TRBV6-1 to TRBJ2-1; D is undetermined. CDR3 residues: CASSDLVPRTLFF. The CDR3 nucleotides read TGTGCCAGCAGTGATTTAGTACCTCGTACGCTGTTCTTC.